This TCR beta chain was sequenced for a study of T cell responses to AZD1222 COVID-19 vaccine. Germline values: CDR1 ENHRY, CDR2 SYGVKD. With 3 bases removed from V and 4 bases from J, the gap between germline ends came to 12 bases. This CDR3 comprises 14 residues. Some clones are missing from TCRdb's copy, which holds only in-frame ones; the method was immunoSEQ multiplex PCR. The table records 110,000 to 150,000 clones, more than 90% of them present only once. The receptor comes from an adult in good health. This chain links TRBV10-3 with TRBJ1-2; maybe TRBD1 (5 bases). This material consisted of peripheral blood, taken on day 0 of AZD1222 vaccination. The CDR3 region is CAISEQVGAYGYTF. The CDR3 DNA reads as TGTGCCATCAGTGAACAAGTTGGGGCCTATGGCTACACCTTC.